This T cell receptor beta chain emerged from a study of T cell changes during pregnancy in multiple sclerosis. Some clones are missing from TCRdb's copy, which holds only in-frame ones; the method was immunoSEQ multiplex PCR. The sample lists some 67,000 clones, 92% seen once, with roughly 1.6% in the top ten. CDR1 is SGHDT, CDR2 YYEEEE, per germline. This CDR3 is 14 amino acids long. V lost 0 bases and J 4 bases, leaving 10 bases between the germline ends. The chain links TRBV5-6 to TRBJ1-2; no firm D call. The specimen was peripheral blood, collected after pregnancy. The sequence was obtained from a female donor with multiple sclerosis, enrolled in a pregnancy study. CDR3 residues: CASSLVEGSYGYTF. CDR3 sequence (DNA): TGTGCCAGCAGCTTGGTAGAGGGCAGCTATGGCTACACCTTC.